One and the same sample provided the 27 T cell receptor beta chains below, sequenced in a study of CD8+CD57+ T cells in acquired aplastic anemia. Genomic DNA constituted the template upon which TCR beta VDJ and CDR3 profiling was performed. TCRdb re-called the reads through MiXCR, storing one row per CDR3 protein. The data hold fewer than 200,000 distinct CDR3 sequences, with just under 65% observed a single time. Sequenced sample: sorted CD4+, CD8+, or CD8+CD57+ T cells (not recorded which) from PBMCs. The receptors were sampled from a human donor in good health.

V and J are TRBV7-8 and TRBJ2-2; D is unclear. Per germline, CDR1 SGHVS and CDR2 FQNEAQ. V lost 2 bases to trimming and J lost 6 bases, with 16 bases between them. This CDR3 is 16 amino acids long. The CDR3, as DNA: TGTGCCAGCAGCTTATATAGGGTCGGAGTATCCGGGGAGCTGTTTTTT. It codes for CASSLYRVGVSGELFF.

This chain links TRBV9 with TRBJ2-1; no definite D call. Per germline, CDR1 SGDLS and CDR2 YYNGEE. V was pared by 0 bases and J by 5 bases, with 6 bases between. The CDR3 contains 13 residues. The CDR3 bases are TGTGCCAGCAGCGTAGGTATGAACAATGAGCAGTTCTTC. Amino acid sequence: CASSVGMNNEQFF. The variable domain in full, with the rest retrieved from reference TRBV9 and TRBJ2-1, is DSGVTQTPKHLITATGQRVTLRCSPRSGDLSVYWYQQSLDQGLQFLIQYYNGEERAKGNILERFSAQQFPDLHSELNLSSLELGDSALYFCASSVGMNNEQFFGPGTRLTVL.

There are a few counts of this clonotype. The J gene is TRBJ2-2, the V gene TRBV10-3; weak D call: TRBD1 (6 bases). V lost 9 bases and J 3 bases, leaving 11 bases between the germline ends. CDR1 is ENHRY and CDR2 is SYGVKD in the germline V gene. CDR3 length: 13 residues. The CDR3 DNA reads as TGTGCCATTATGGACAGAGACACCGGGGAGCTGTTTTTT. Translation: CAIMDRDTGELFF.

This chain connects TRBV12-3 or TRBV12-4 to TRBJ2-7, with D unresolved. Trimming stripped 3 bases from V and 3 bases from J, with 12 bases between. The CDR3 is 14 amino acids. CDR3 in DNA: TGTGCCAGCAGTTTGGCTGGCCTCGGCTACGAGCAGTACTTC. Translated: CASSLAGLGYEQYF.

There are many counts of this clonotype. The rearrangement links TRBV4-3 to TRBJ2-3, with a tentative D call TRBD2 (6 bases). This CDR3 contains 14 residues. The germline V gene encodes CDR1 LGHNA and CDR2 YSLEER. Deletions cut 1 base from V and 4 bases from J, with 9 bases between. The chain's CDR3 is CASSQVGGADTQYF. The CDR3 DNA sequence: TGCGCCAGCAGCCAAGTAGGAGGGGCAGATACGCAGTATTTT.

V and J are TRBV9 and TRBJ2-7; 7 bases are shared with TRBD1. This CDR3 spans 15 amino acids. Germline V CDR1 and CDR2: SGDLS, YYNGEE. Trimming removed 0 bases from V and 0 bases from J; junction bases left unmatched: 3. DNA of the CDR3: TGTGCCAGCAGCGTAGGAGGGGACAGCTCCTACGAGCAGTACTTC. Amino acid sequence: CASSVGGDSSYEQYF.

This clonotype was recorded once. This rearrangement joins TRBV7-9 to TRBJ2-2; D gene uncertain. The CDR3 spans 13 residues. Germline assignment: CDR1 SEHNR and CDR2 FQNEAQ (reference sequence). V gave up 5 bases and J gave up 6 bases, with 10 bases separating them. DNA for the CDR3: TGTGCCAGCAGCGAAGCACGCGCCGGGGAGCTGTTTTTT. The encoded protein is CASSEARAGELFF.

This clonotype appeared a few times. The chain combines TRBV7-9 with TRBJ2-2, with TRBD2 identical over 10 bases. The CDR3 runs 14 residues. The junction had 4 bases not matched to a gene; V was cut back by 7 bases and J by 5 bases. Germline V CDR1 and CDR2: SEHNR, FQNEAQ (reference sequence). The CDR3 DNA is TGTGCCAGCATCCTAGCGGGGGCGACCGGGGAGCTGTTTTTT. Protein: CASILAGATGELFF. The whole variable domain, remainder taken from reference TRBV7-9 and TRBJ2-2, is DTGVSQNPRHKITKRGQNVTFRCDPISEHNRLYWYRQTLGQGPEFLTYFQNEAQLEKSRLLSDRFSAERPKGSFSTLEIQRTEQGDSAMYLCASILAGATGELFFGEGSRLTVL.

The chain combines TRBV20-1 with TRBJ1-6, with D unclear. The V end was cut by 1 base, the J end by 6 bases, with 4 bases between. The CDR3 is made up of 12 amino acids. Germline V gene data show CDR1 as DFQATT and CDR2 as SNEGSKA (reference sequence). Written as DNA, the CDR3 is TGCAGTGCTAGAGGGGTTAATTCACCCCTCCACTTT. Amino acid sequence: CSARGVNSPLHF.

Concerning this clonotype itself: One end of the junction varies from germline; a read error may be responsible. The chain uses TRBV28 and TRBJ2-1, with 12 positions matching TRBD2. The CDR3 totals 16 residues. Germline V gene lookup returns CDR1 MDHEN and CDR2 SYDVKM. In DNA, the CDR3 is TGTGCCAGCAGTTGGACTAGCGGGGAGGACTACCATGAGCAGTTCTTC. Translating gives CASSWTSGEDYHEQFF.

The rearrangement links TRBV5-4 to TRBJ1-2; 7 nucleotides match TRBD1. V was pared by 4 bases and J by 5 bases, with 8 bases of the junction left unmatched. There are 14 residues in the CDR3. Germline CDR1 SGHNT, CDR2 YYREEE (reference sequence). This CDR3 is CASSQARTGYGYTF. The CDR3 DNA is TGTGCCAGCAGCCAGGCAAGGACAGGATATGGCTACACCTTC. Based on the CDR3 plus reference TRBV5-4 and TRBJ1-2, the full variable domain is ETGVTQSPTHLIKTRGQQVTLRCSSQSGHNTVSWYQQALGQGPQFIFQYYREEENGRGNFPPRFSGLQFPNYSSELNVNALELDDSALYLCASSQARTGYGYTFGSGTRLTVV.

The chain uses TRBV7-3 and TRBJ2-7; D is ambiguous. The CDR3 extends over 14 amino acids. CDR1 SGHTA and CDR2 FQGTGA come from the germline V gene. V shed 2 bases and J shed 2 bases, with 10 bases lying between them. The chain's CDR3 is CASSLSPGTYEQYF. Here the CDR3 DNA reads TGTGCCAGCAGCTTATCTCCCGGAACCTACGAGCAGTACTTC.

The J gene is TRBJ2-7, the V gene TRBV7-8, with 8 bases that match TRBD1. This CDR3 has 14 amino acids. Losses at the gene ends were 5 bases for V and 6 bases for J; bases not matched to a gene: 9. Germline V lookup: CDR1 SGHVS, CDR2 FQNEAQ. CDR3 loop: CASSPRTGISEQYF. The CDR3 DNA reads TGTGCCAGCAGCCCCCGGACAGGGATCTCCGAGCAGTACTTC.

This clonotype was recorded at least ten times. This chain joins TRBV5-1 and TRBJ2-7; D uncertain. The germline gives CDR1 SGHRS, CDR2 YFSETQ. V dropped 3 bases and J dropped 2 bases, with 15 bases sitting between them. This CDR3 spans 15 amino acids. CDR3 loop: CASSSSPTLAYEQYF. CDR3 coding DNA: TGCGCCAGCAGCTCTTCTCCGACACTCGCCTACGAGCAGTACTTC. Complete variable domain (other parts from reference TRBV5-1 and TRBJ2-7): KAGVTQTPRYLIKTRGQQVTLSCSPISGHRSVSWYQQTPGQGLQFLFEYFSETQRNKGNFPGRFSGRQFSNSRSEMNVSTLELGDSALYLCASSSSPTLAYEQYFGPGTRLTVT.

This clonotype was counted ten times or more. The V call is TRBV19, the J call TRBJ1-2; no reliable D call. The V and J ends lost 1 base and 6 bases respectively, with 9 bases between them. This CDR3 is 13 amino acids long. Germline V lookup: CDR1 LNHDA, CDR2 SQIVND (reference sequence). The CDR3 is CASSIAGVDGYTF. The CDR3 DNA reads as TGTGCCAGTAGTATAGCTGGGGTGGATGGCTACACCTTC.

The rearrangement links TRBV10-2 to TRBJ2-2; D not certain. Trimming stripped 7 bases from V and 5 bases from J, with 8 bases between. This CDR3 comprises 12 residues. CDR1 is WSHSY and CDR2 is SAAADI in the germline V gene. The CDR3 sequence: CASNGFTGELFF. The DNA of the CDR3 is TGCGCCAGCAATGGCTTTACCGGGGAGCTGTTTTTT.

The sample holds one count of this clonotype. The chain combines TRBV12-3 or TRBV12-4 with TRBJ1-2; TRBD1 is a possible D gene (6 bases). This CDR3 region has 15 residues. V lost 5 bases to trimming and J lost 6 bases, with 19 bases between them. The DNA of the CDR3 is TGTGCCAGCAGTGTCACCAGGGGCGGCATAAATGGCTACACCTTC. Translation: CASSVTRGGINGYTF.

The V and J genes are TRBV29-1 and TRBJ2-5; a possible D gene is TRBD2 (6 bases). Germline CDR1 SQVTM, CDR2 ANQGSEA. CDR3 length: 16 amino acids. The V end was cut by 3 bases, the J end by 1 base, with 18 bases between. As DNA, the CDR3 is TGCAGCGTTGATGGGGTGCGGGGATACCCCCAAGAGACCCAGTACTTC. Protein sequence: CSVDGVRGYPQETQYF.

The J gene is TRBJ1-6, the V gene TRBV12-3 or TRBV12-4; D is ambiguous. The germline V and J ends were trimmed by 2 bases and 6 bases, with 8 bases remaining between them. The CDR3 covers 14 residues. This chain's CDR3 is CASSLTDLNSPLHF. The DNA of the CDR3 is TGTGCCAGCAGTTTAACAGACCTTAATTCACCCCTCCACTTT.

The CDR3 loop reads CASRLGTSDSYEQYF. The CDR3 coding sequence is TGTGCCAGCAGACTGGGGACATCGGACTCCTACGAGCAGTACTTC. The rearrangement joins TRBV7-9 to TRBJ2-7, with a possible D match to TRBD1 (6 bases). Trimming removed 6 bases at V and 0 bases at J, with 15 bases between. Looked up from germline, CDR1 is SEHNR and CDR2 is FQNEAQ (reference sequence). This CDR3 contains 15 residues.

The rearrangement joins TRBV25-1 to TRBJ2-1, with 7 nucleotides matching TRBD1. CDR1 is MGHDK, CDR2 SYGVNS, per germline. With 8 bases clipped from V and 5 bases from J, the junction kept 12 bases outside the gene matches. This CDR3 is built from 15 residues. CDR3: CASAYGTAKNNEQFF. The CDR3 nucleotides read TGTGCCAGCGCCTACGGGACAGCGAAAAACAATGAGCAGTTCTTC.

The V and J genes are TRBV3-1 and TRBJ1-4; perhaps TRBD1 as D (5 bases). V shed 8 bases and J shed 4 bases, with 20 bases lying between them. Germline values: CDR1 LGHDT, CDR2 YNNKEL (reference sequence). The CDR3 spans 16 residues. The CDR3 DNA reads TGTGCCAGCTCCTCAAGCGCGGGACTGCATAATGAAAAACTGTTTTTT. It yields the protein CASSSSAGLHNEKLFF.

This chain joins TRBV12-3 or TRBV12-4 and TRBJ1-1; D perhaps matches TRBD1 (5 bases). The germline V and J ends were trimmed by 10 bases and 1 base, with 10 bases remaining between them. The CDR3 extends over 12 amino acids. CDR3: CATGGGNTEAFF. The CDR3 DNA sequence: TGTGCCACGGGTGGGGGGAACACTGAAGCTTTCTTT.

The genes are TRBV15 and TRBJ1-2; 8 nucleotides line up with TRBD1. Unmatched junction bases numbered 6, after V lost 3 bases and J lost 6 bases. Germline lookup yields CDR1 LNHNV and CDR2 YYDKDF (reference sequence). This CDR3 contains 14 residues. CDR3 in amino acids: CATSSPDRVDGYTF. Here the CDR3 DNA reads TGTGCCACCAGCAGTCCGGACAGGGTGGATGGCTACACCTTC.

The CDR3 region is CATSREVAGVSPLHF. The CDR3 nucleotides read TGTGCCACCAGCAGAGAAGTTGCAGGGGTTTCACCCCTCCACTTT. The V call is TRBV15, the J call TRBJ1-6, with D maybe TRBD1 (6 bases). This CDR3 spans 15 amino acids. Germline CDR1 reads LNHNV; CDR2 reads YYDKDF (reference sequence). V lost 0 bases and J lost 9, with 12 bases in between.

The chain is built from TRBV20-1 and TRBJ2-1; D not certain. V lost 2 bases to trimming and J lost 0 bases, with 8 bases between them. Germline V CDR1 and CDR2: DFQATT, SNEGSKA (reference sequence). The CDR3 extends over 14 amino acids. CDR3 sequence (DNA): TGCAGTGCTAGAATGCAGGTCTCCTACAATGAGCAGTTCTTC. Amino acids: CSARMQVSYNEQFF.

This chain joins TRBV20-1 and TRBJ2-1, with D hard to call. The germline V gene has CDR1 DFQATT and CDR2 SNEGSKA (reference sequence). The CDR3 contains 12 residues. Trimming took 5 bases from V and 7 from J, leaving 12 bases between them. CDR3 region: CSAVDGWNEQFF. In DNA, the CDR3 is TGCAGTGCTGTCGACGGGTGGAATGAGCAGTTCTTC.